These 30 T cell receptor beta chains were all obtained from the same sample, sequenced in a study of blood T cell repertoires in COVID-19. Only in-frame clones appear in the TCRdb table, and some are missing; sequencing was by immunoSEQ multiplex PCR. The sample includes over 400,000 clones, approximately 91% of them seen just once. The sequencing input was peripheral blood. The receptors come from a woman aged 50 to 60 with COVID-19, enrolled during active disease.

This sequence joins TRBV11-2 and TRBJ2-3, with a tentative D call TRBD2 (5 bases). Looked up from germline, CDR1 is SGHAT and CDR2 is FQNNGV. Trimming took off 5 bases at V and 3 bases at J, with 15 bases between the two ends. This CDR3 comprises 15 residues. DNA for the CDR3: TGTGCCAGCAGCCGGGCCATAACTAGTACAGATACGCAGTATTTT. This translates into CASSRAITSTDTQYF.

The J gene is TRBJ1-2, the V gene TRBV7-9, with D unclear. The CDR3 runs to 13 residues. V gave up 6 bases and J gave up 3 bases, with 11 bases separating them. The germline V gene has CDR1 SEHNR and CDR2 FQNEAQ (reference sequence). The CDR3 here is CASRLREDYGYTF. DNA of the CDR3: TGTGCCAGCAGGTTGAGGGAGGACTATGGCTACACCTTC.

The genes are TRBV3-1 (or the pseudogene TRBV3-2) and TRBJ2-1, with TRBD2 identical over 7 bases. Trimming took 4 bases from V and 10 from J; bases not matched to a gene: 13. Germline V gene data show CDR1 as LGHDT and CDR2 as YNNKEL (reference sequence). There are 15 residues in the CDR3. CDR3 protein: CASSLTTLSGAEQFF. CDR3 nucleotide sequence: TGTGCCAGCAGCCTCACAACCCTAAGCGGGGCAGAGCAGTTCTTC.

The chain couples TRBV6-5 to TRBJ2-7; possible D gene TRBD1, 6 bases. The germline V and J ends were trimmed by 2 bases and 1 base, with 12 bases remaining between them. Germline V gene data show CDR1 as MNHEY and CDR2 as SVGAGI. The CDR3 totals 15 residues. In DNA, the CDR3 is TGTGCCAGCAGTTACGAGTCAGGGGAATCCTACGAGCAGTACTTC. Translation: CASSYESGESYEQYF.

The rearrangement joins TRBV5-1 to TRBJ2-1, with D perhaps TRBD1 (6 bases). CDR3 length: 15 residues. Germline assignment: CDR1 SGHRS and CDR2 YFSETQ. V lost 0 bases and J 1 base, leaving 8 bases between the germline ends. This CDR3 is CASSLEGVSYNEQFF. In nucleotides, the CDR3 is TGCGCCAGCAGCTTGGAGGGGGTATCCTACAATGAGCAGTTCTTC.

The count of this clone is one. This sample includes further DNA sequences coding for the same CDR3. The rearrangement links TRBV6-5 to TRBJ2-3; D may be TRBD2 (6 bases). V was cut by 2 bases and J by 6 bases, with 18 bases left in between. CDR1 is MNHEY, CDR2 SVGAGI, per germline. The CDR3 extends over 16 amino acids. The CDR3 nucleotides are TGTGCCAGCAGTTACGCGTCTAGGCGGGGAATGGATACGCAGTATTTT. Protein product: CASSYASRRGMDTQYF.

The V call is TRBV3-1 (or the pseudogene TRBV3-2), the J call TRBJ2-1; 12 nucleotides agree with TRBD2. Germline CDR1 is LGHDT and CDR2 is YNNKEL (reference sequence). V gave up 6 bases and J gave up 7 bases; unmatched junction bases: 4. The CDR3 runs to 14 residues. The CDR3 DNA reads TGTGCCAGCAGTACTAGCGGGGGGAGGAATGAGCAGTTCTTC. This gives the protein CASSTSGGRNEQFF.

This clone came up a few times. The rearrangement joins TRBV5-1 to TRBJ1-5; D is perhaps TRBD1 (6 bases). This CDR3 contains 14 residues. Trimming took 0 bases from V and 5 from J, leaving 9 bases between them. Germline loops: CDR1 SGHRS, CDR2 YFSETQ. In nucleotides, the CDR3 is TGCGCCAGCAGCTTGGGGTCAGGGGATCAGCCCCAGCATTTT. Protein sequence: CASSLGSGDQPQHF. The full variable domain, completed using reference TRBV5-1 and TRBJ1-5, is KAGVTQTPRYLIKTRGQQVTLSCSPISGHRSVSWYQQTPGQGLQFLFEYFSETQRNKGNFPGRFSGRQFSNSRSEMNVSTLELGDSALYLCASSLGSGDQPQHFGDGTRLSIL.

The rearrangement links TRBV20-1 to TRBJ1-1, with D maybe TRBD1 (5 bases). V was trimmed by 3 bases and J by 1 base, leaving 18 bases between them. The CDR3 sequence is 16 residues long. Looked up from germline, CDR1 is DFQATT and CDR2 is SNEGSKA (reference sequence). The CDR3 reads CSASKWSVTANTEAFF. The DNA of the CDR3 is TGCAGTGCTAGTAAGTGGTCGGTGACAGCGAACACTGAAGCTTTCTTT.

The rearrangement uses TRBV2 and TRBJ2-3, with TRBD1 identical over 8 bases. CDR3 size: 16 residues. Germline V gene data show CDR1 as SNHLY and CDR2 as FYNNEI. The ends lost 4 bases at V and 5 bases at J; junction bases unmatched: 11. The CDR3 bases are TGTGCCAGCAGTGGACGACAGGGGAGTGGGGAAGATACGCAGTATTTT. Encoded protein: CASSGRQGSGEDTQYF.

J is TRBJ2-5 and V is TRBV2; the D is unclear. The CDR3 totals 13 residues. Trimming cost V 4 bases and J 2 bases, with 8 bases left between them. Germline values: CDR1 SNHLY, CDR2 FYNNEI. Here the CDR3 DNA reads TGTGCCAGCAGTGCGGGTGTTCAAGAGACCCAGTACTTC. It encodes CASSAGVQETQYF. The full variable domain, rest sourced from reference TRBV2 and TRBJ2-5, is EPEVTQTPSHQVTQMGQEVILRCVPISNHLYFYWYRQILGQKVEFLVSFYNNEISEKSEIFDDQFSVERPDGSNFTLKIRSTKLEDSAMYFCASSAGVQETQYFGPGTRLLVL.

This chain's CDR3 is CATSDGAQGATEAFF. In DNA, the CDR3 is TGCGCCACCTCGGACGGGGCCCAGGGGGCCACTGAAGCTTTCTTT. J is TRBJ1-1 and V is TRBV5-1, with 8 bases lining up with TRBD1. Germline CDR1 SGHRS, CDR2 YFSETQ. V lost 9 bases, J lost 4 bases, and 14 bases stayed unmatched. This CDR3 comprises 15 residues.

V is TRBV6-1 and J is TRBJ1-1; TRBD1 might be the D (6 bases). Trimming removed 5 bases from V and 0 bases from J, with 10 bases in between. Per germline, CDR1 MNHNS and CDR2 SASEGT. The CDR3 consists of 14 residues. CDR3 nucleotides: TGTGCCAGCAGTCAGGGGACGGTGAACACTGAAGCTTTCTTT. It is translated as CASSQGTVNTEAFF.

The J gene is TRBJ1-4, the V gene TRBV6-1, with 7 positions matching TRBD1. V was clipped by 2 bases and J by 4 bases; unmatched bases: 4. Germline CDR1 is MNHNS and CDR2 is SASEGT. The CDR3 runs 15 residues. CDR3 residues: CASSERGQSNEKLFF. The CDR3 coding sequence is TGTGCCAGCAGTGAAAGGGGACAGAGTAATGAAAAACTGTTTTTT.

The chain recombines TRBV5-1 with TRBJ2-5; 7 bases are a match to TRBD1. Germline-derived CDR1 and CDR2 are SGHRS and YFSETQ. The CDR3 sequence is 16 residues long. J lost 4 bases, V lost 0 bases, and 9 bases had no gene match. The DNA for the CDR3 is TGCGCCAGCAGCTTGGCCCGTCACAGGGGCGGAGAGACCCAGTACTTC. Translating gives CASSLARHRGGETQYF.

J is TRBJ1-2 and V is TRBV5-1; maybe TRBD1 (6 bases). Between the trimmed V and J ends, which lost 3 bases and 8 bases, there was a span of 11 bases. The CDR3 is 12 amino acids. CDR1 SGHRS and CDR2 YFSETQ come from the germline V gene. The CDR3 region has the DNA TGCGCCAGCAGCTCTTACAGGGACGGCTACACCTTC. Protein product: CASSSYRDGYTF.

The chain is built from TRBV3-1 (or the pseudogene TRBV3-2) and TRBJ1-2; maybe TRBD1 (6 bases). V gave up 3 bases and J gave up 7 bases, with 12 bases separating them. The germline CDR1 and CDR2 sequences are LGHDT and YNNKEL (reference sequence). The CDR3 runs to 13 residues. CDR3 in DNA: TGTGCCAGCAGCCAGGGACATCTGGGTGGCTACACCTTC. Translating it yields CASSQGHLGGYTF.

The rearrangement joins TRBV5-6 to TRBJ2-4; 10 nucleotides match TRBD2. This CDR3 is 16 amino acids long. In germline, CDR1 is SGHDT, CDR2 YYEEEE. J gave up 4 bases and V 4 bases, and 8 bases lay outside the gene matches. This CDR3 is CASSGRLAGDKNIQYF. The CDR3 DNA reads TGTGCCAGCAGCGGAAGACTAGCGGGCGATAAAAACATTCAGTACTTC.

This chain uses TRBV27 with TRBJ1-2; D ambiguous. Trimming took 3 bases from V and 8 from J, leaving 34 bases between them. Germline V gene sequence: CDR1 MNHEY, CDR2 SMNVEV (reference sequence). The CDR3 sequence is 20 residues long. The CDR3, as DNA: TGTGCCAGCAGTTTTCTGCGTAACACGATTCAAGCTCGGGGTAAGGGCGGCTACACCTTC. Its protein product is CASSFLRNTIQARGKGGYTF.

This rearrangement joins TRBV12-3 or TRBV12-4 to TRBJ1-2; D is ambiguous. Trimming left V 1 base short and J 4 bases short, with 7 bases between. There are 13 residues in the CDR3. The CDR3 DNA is TGTGCCAGCAGTTTAGGGGCAGGCTATGGCTACACCTTC. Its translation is CASSLGAGYGYTF.

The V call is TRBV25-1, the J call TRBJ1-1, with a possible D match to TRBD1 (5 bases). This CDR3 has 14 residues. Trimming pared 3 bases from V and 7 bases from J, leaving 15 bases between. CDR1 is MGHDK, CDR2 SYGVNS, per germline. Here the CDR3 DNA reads TGTGCCAGCAGTGATGTTAGGCAGGGAAATGAAGCTTTCTTT. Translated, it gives CASSDVRQGNEAFF.

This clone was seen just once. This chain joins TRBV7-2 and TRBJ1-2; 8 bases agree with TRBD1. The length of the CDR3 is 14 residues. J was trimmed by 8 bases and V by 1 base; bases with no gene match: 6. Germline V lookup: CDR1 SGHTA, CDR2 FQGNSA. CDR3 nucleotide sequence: TGTGCCAGCAGCTTAGGGACAGGGAATAGGGGCTACACCTTC. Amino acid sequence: CASSLGTGNRGYTF.

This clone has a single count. CDR3 protein: CASSTLEGQRNTEAFF. DNA of the CDR3: TGTGCCAGTAGTACTCTGGAGGGACAGAGGAACACTGAAGCTTTCTTT. The chain carries TRBV19 and TRBJ1-1, with 7 positions matching TRBD1. In germline, CDR1 is LNHDA, CDR2 SQIVND (reference sequence). Trimming at V came to 4 bases and at J to 1 base, leaving 9 bases not matched to a gene. This CDR3 comprises 16 residues.

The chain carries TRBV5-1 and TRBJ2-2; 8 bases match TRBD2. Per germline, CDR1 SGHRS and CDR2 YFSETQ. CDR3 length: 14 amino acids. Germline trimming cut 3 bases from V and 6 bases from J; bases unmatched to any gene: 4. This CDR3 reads CASSSRGGSGELFF. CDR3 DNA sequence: TGCGCCAGCAGCTCCCGGGGGGGGTCCGGGGAGCTGTTTTTT.

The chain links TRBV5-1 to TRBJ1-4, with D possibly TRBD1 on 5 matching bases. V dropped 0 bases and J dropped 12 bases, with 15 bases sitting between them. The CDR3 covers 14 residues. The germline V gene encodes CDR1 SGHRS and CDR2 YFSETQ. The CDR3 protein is CASSLEAPGGELFF. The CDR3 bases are TGCGCCAGCAGCTTGGAGGCCCCCGGGGGGGAACTGTTTTTT.

The CDR3: CASSLDNPGPLLLNEKLFF. For the CDR3, the DNA is TGTGCCAGCAGCTTGGATAACCCTGGGCCGCTTCTTCTTAATGAAAAACTGTTTTTT. This chain joins TRBV5-5 and TRBJ1-4, with D hard to call. The V gene lost 0 bases and the J gene lost 4 bases, with 22 bases spanning the gap. The germline gives CDR1 SGHKS, CDR2 YYEKEE (reference sequence). The CDR3 is made up of 19 amino acids.

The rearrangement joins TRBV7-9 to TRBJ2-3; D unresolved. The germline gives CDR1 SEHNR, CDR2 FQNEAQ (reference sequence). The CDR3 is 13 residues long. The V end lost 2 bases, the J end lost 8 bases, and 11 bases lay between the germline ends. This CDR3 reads CASSLSAGLTQYF. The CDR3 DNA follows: TGTGCCAGCAGCTTATCGGCAGGTCTTACGCAGTATTTT.

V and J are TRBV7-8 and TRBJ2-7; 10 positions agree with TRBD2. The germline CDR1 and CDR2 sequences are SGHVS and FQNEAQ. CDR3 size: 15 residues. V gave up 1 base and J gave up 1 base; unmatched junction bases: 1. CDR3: CASSLELAGSYEQYF. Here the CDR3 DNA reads TGTGCCAGCAGCTTAGAACTAGCGGGATCCTACGAGCAGTACTTC.

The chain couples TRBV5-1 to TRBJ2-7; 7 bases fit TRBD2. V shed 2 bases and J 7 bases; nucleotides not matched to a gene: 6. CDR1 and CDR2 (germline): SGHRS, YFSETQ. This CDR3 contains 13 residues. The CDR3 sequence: CASSFTSAEEQYF. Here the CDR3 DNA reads TGCGCCAGCAGCTTCACTAGCGCGGAGGAGCAGTACTTC.

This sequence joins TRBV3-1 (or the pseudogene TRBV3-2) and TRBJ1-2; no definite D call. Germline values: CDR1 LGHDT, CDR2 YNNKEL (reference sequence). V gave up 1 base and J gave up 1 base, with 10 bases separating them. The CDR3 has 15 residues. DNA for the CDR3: TGTGCCAGCAGCCAAGGGGTAGGAGGTAACTATGGCTACACCTTC. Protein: CASSQGVGGNYGYTF.